The 27 T cell receptor beta chains below come from one sample, sequenced in a study of metastatic and nonmetastatic thyroid tumors (dated by TCRdb to 2020 to 2022). Before undergoing thyroid surgery, none of the patients had been given any kind of treatment. Libraries were built with PCR. Sequencing was carried out with an Illumina HiSeq 4000. In-frame beta chains were kept once TCRdb had trimmed the public reads at Q25 with fastp and called clones with MiXCR. Recorded for this sample are fewer than 35,000 clones; 25% to 35% of them occurred a single time. The top ten hold about 30% of the sample. Sequenced sample: blood. The receptors stem from a female donor with papillary thyroid cancer or a benign thyroid nodule (not recorded which). Some clones in this sample may be carry-over from other donors' samples.

The chain has TRBV10-1 and TRBJ1-6, with D possibly matching TRBD1 (6 bases). Trimming removed 6 bases at V and 10 bases at J, with 10 bases between. This CDR3 comprises 12 residues. Germline assignment: CDR1 WNHNN and CDR2 SYGVQD (reference sequence). CDR3 loop: CASSEDRSPLHF. DNA of the CDR3: TGCGCCAGCAGCGAGGACAGATCACCCCTCCACTTT.

The V and J genes are TRBV5-1 and TRBJ2-7; D unclear. Trimming left V 2 bases short and J 2 bases short, with 14 bases between. The CDR3 is made up of 15 amino acids. CDR1 and CDR2 (germline): SGHRS, YFSETQ. The CDR3 here is CASSFGPGETYEQYF. Written as DNA, the CDR3 is TGCGCCAGCAGCTTTGGCCCAGGAGAAACCTACGAGCAGTACTTC.

This chain joins TRBV10-1 and TRBJ2-2, with TRBD1 matching 10 bases. Per germline, CDR1 WNHNN and CDR2 SYGVQD (reference sequence). V shed 3 bases, J shed 4 bases, and the junction held 2 bases outside the gene matches. The CDR3 loop spans 15 amino acids. In nucleotides, the CDR3 is TGCGCCAGCAGTGACCGGGACAGGGGCACCGGGGAGCTGTTTTTT. As protein: CASSDRDRGTGELFF.

This clone was recorded many times. This chain connects TRBV3-1 to TRBJ2-7, with 7 bases matching TRBD1. Trimming removed 1 base from V and 6 bases from J; junction bases left unmatched: 3. The CDR3 runs to 13 residues. Germline V lookup: CDR1 LGHDT, CDR2 YNNKEL (reference sequence). The CDR3 nucleotides are TGTGCCAGCAGCCAAGGAGCAGGGGGCGAGCAGTACTTC. Its translation: CASSQGAGGEQYF.

The gene calls are TRBV28 and TRBJ2-5, with D tentatively TRBD2 (5 bases). The germline V gene encodes CDR1 MDHEN and CDR2 SYDVKM. This CDR3 contains 14 residues. Trimming took 3 bases from V and 5 from J, leaving 13 bases between them. CDR3 amino acids: CASSLLAGGETQYF. CDR3 bases: TGTGCCAGCAGTTTGTTGGCGGGTGGGGAGACCCAGTACTTC.

By share of the sample, this clone is medium-sized. The rearrangement uses TRBV28 and TRBJ1-2; D is unresolved. Germline V gene sequence: CDR1 MDHEN, CDR2 SYDVKM. Trimming cost V 2 bases and J 8 bases, with 15 bases left between them. The CDR3 spans 14 residues. The CDR3 DNA reads TGTGCCAGCAGTTTAGGTCGGCCCGAAGAAGGCTACACCTTC. Its protein is CASSLGRPEEGYTF.

J is TRBJ1-2 and V is TRBV3-1; a weak D match, TRBD1 (5 bases). This CDR3 has 15 amino acids. Trimming cost V 1 base and J 6 bases, with 15 bases left between them. Germline V gene sequence: CDR1 LGHDT, CDR2 YNNKEL (reference sequence). The CDR3 bases are TGTGCCAGCAGCCAAGGACAGTTACCGGGGGATGGCTACACCTTC. It encodes CASSQGQLPGDGYTF.

This clone was seen a few times. The gene calls are TRBV27 and TRBJ2-7; 9 bases align to TRBD2. Germline trimming cut 0 bases from V and 3 bases from J; bases unmatched to any gene: 0. CDR1 MNHEY and CDR2 SMNVEV come from the germline V gene (reference sequence). This CDR3 has 14 residues. The DNA of the CDR3 is TGTGCCAGCAGTTTATCGACTAGCGGCTACGAGCAGTACTTC. Its protein product is CASSLSTSGYEQYF.

This clone was picked up many times. This chain uses TRBV12-3 or TRBV12-4 with TRBJ2-1; D perhaps matches TRBD1 (6 bases). Trimming took off 10 bases at V and 0 bases at J, with 13 bases between the two ends. The CDR3 is 14 amino acids. CDR3 sequence: CATITGSSYNEQFF. The CDR3 coding sequence is TGTGCCACCATAACAGGGAGCTCCTACAATGAGCAGTTCTTC.

This clone appeared once. This sequence joins TRBV4-3 and TRBJ1-2, with 9 bases aligning to TRBD1. CDR1 and CDR2 (germline): LGHNA, YSLEER. The CDR3 runs 16 residues. V gave up 1 base and J gave up 2 bases; unmatched junction bases: 5. The CDR3 loop reads CASSQGGGTGNYGYTF. For the CDR3, the DNA is TGCGCCAGCAGCCAAGGGGGAGGGACAGGGAACTATGGCTACACCTTC.

This clone came up many times. A read error is possible here, since a much larger clone lies one base away. This chain uses TRBV6-1 with TRBJ1-5; tentatively, D is TRBD1 (5 bases). Looked up from germline, CDR1 is MNHNS and CDR2 is SASEGT. The CDR3 covers 13 residues. The DNA for the CDR3 is TGTGCCAGCAGACCGGGACGGAATCAGCCCCGGCATTTT. It codes for CASRPGRNQPRHF.

This clone has a count of ten or more. J is TRBJ2-3 and V is TRBV7-9; the D gene could be TRBD1 or TRBD2 (5 bases each). The V end was cut by 5 bases, the J end by 4 bases, with 10 bases between. The CDR3 sequence is 13 residues long. Germline CDR1 SEHNR, CDR2 FQNEAQ (reference sequence). CDR3 nucleotides: TGTGCCAGCAGCCCACGGGGCCCAGATACGCAGTATTTT. Its protein product is CASSPRGPDTQYF.

This clone turned up a few times. The rearrangement uses TRBV6-1 and TRBJ2-1, with D maybe TRBD2 (6 bases). Per the germline V gene, CDR1 is MNHNS and CDR2 is SASEGT. Trimming left V 4 bases short and J 4 bases short, with 11 bases between. This CDR3 is 14 amino acids long. DNA of the CDR3: TGTGCCAGCAGTGTCAGCGGGCAGTACAATGAGCAGTTCTTC. It yields the protein CASSVSGQYNEQFF.

This clone came up many times. In the same sample, other DNA sequences code for this CDR3. The chain couples TRBV7-2 to TRBJ2-7, with 11 bases fitting TRBD2. The germline V gene has CDR1 SGHTA and CDR2 FQGNSA. The CDR3 runs to 15 residues. The J segment lost 1 base and the V segment lost 5 bases, leaving 4 bases of the junction unmatched. CDR3 residues: CASSLTSGSSYEQYF. In DNA form, the CDR3 reads TGTGCCAGCAGCCTCACTAGCGGGAGTTCCTACGAGCAGTACTTC.

The chain links TRBV6-1 to TRBJ1-1, with TRBD1 as a possible D gene (6 bases). This CDR3 contains 15 residues. Per the germline V gene, CDR1 is MNHNS and CDR2 is SASEGT. The V end was cut by 5 bases, the J end by 0 bases, with 13 bases between. The CDR3 nucleotides read TGTGCCAGCAGTCGATACGGGACATTGAACACTGAAGCTTTCTTT. As protein: CASSRYGTLNTEAFF.

In its sample, this clone was seen many times. The chain has TRBV18 and TRBJ1-5; TRBD1 agrees at 9 bases. The CDR3 loop spans 15 amino acids. Germline V gene sequence: CDR1 KGHSH, CDR2 LQKENI. The V and J ends lost 4 bases and 6 bases, in that order; junction bases with no gene match: 7. The CDR3 region is CASSQQGTGSQPQHF. Written as DNA, the CDR3 is TGTGCCAGCTCACAACAAGGGACAGGGAGTCAGCCCCAGCATTTT.

This clone has only a few counts. The rearrangement joins TRBV29-1 to TRBJ2-7, with a possible D match to TRBD2 (5 bases). The V end lost 6 bases, the J end lost 4 bases, and 10 bases lay between the germline ends. Germline CDR1 is SQVTM and CDR2 is ANQGSEA. The CDR3 is 11 residues long. The CDR3 DNA reads as TGCAGCGTGGGAGACGCGTACGAGCAGTACTTC. As protein: CSVGDAYEQYF.

The chain has TRBV30 and TRBJ2-3; tentative D call: TRBD2 (5 bases). Germline CDR1 and CDR2: GTSNPN and SVGIG (reference sequence). CDR3 length: 12 residues. V lost 0 bases and J lost 14, with 15 bases in between. CDR3 coding DNA: TGTGCCTGGAGTGTAAGGAGCGGTGAGCTGTATTTT. Its translation is CAWSVRSGELYF. The full variable domain, completed using reference TRBV30 and TRBJ2-3, is SQTIHQWPATLVQPVGSPLSLECTVEGTSNPNLYWYRQAAGRGLQLLFYSVGIGQISSEVPQNLSASRPQDRQFILSSKKLLLSDSGFYLCAWSVRSGELYFGPGTRLTVL.

This clone was detected many times. The chain uses TRBV5-6 and TRBJ1-1; D call uncertain. The length of the CDR3 is 11 residues. V lost 0 bases to trimming and J lost 11 bases, with 8 bases between them. CDR1 is SGHDT, CDR2 YYEEEE, per germline. CDR3 sequence reads: CASSLGPMAFF. CDR3 nucleotides: TGTGCCAGCAGCTTGGGTCCTATGGCTTTCTTT.

This clone is labeled as medium-sized. The chain combines TRBV19 with TRBJ2-7; possible D gene TRBD1, 6 bases. Per germline, CDR1 LNHDA and CDR2 SQIVND (reference sequence). CDR3 size: 15 residues. The V end lost 3 bases, the J end lost 4 bases, and 16 bases lay between the germline ends. CDR3 region: CASSIVAGEAYEQYF. Here the CDR3 DNA reads TGTGCCAGTAGTATTGTGGCAGGGGAAGCATACGAGCAGTACTTC.

The chain links TRBV30 to TRBJ1-2; TRBD1 matches at 10 bases. J gave up 6 bases and V 7 bases, and 14 bases lay outside the gene matches. This CDR3 is 15 amino acids long. Germline CDR1 reads GTSNPN; CDR2 reads SVGIG (reference sequence). The CDR3 region is CASSGTGALRDGYTF. For the CDR3, the DNA is TGTGCCTCGTCCGGGACAGGGGCCTTAAGGGATGGCTACACCTTC.

This clone is labeled medium-sized. The rearrangement uses TRBV20-1 and TRBJ2-7, with 15 bases aligning to TRBD2. Trimming at V came to 6 bases and at J to 4 bases, leaving 10 bases not matched to a gene. Germline CDR1 reads DFQATT; CDR2 reads SNEGSKA (reference sequence). This CDR3 contains 16 residues. CDR3 amino acids: CSAYPPGLAGGYEQYF. The DNA for the CDR3 is TGCAGTGCCTACCCTCCGGGACTAGCGGGAGGATACGAGCAGTACTTC.

This clone was detected ten times or more. CDR3 bases: TGCGCCAGCAGCCAAGGACCGGGTGCGGGGGGATCCTACAATGAGCAGTTCTTC. This codes for CASSQGPGAGGSYNEQFF. The chain recombines TRBV4-1 with TRBJ2-1; 8 bases match TRBD2. There are 18 residues in the CDR3. CDR1 MGHRA and CDR2 YSYEKL come from the germline V gene. Trimming took 1 base from V and 1 from J; bases not matched to a gene: 9.

By frequency in the sample, this clone is medium-sized. J is TRBJ2-7 and V is TRBV11-2; possibly TRBD2 for D (6 bases). Germline V CDR1 and CDR2: SGHAT, FQNNGV. V was clipped by 4 bases and J by 3 bases, with 16 bases between them. The CDR3 loop spans 15 amino acids. The CDR3 here is CASSSGSGHNYEQYF. The CDR3 DNA follows: TGTGCCAGCAGCTCCGGAAGCGGGCATAACTACGAGCAGTACTTC.

CDR3: CASSYGKGAYEQYF. The CDR3 nucleotides read TGTGCCAGCAGTTACGGTAAGGGAGCCTACGAGCAGTACTTC. The chain is built from TRBV6-2 or TRBV6-3 and TRBJ2-7; a possible D gene is TRBD2 (5 bases). The CDR3 runs 14 residues. Germline V gene data show CDR1 as MNHEY and CDR2 as SVGEGT. Trimming left V 2 bases short and J 2 bases short, with 10 bases between.

This clone has more than one count but fewer than ten. The chain uses TRBV27 and TRBJ2-7; 11 bases map to TRBD1. The length of the CDR3 is 14 residues. The V and J ends lost 5 bases and 7 bases, in that order; junction bases with no gene match: 7. Germline lookup yields CDR1 MNHEY and CDR2 SMNVEV (reference sequence). CDR3 nucleotides: TGTGCCAGCAGTAGGGACAGGGGGTACGGTGAGCAGTACTTC. Amino acid sequence: CASSRDRGYGEQYF.

This clone has at least ten counts. The chain carries TRBV19 and TRBJ1-1; D is undetermined. This CDR3 contains 13 residues. Per the germline V gene, CDR1 is LNHDA and CDR2 is SQIVND (reference sequence). With 4 bases removed from V and 4 bases from J, the gap between germline ends came to 10 bases. The chain's CDR3 is CASSTLVGTEAFF. CDR3 nucleotides: TGTGCCAGTAGTACCCTCGTGGGCACTGAAGCTTTCTTT.